This TCR beta chain emerged from a study of CD8+CD57+ T cells in acquired aplastic anemia. Looking at the study overall: Roughly 3 ug was the average amount of DNA from sorted CD4+ and CD8+ cells. Healthy-donor CD4+ cells averaged roughly 10.8 million reads.

Study outcomes and limitations: The study identified roughly 29 CD8+ CDR3 sequences shared by patients and controls.

Trimming shortened V by 2 bases and J by 0 bases, and 15 bases separated the two germline ends. CDR3 size: 17 residues. The germline V gene encodes CDR1 SGHAT and CDR2 FQNNGV. Note on this clonotype: Its antigen is currently unknown.

Genomic DNA constituted the template upon which TCR beta VDJ and CDR3 profiling was performed. Using its own MiXCR run on the reads, TCRdb lists one record per CDR3 protein. This repertoire shows tens of thousands of distinct CDR3 sequences, roughly three quarters found once; its top ten account for roughly 23%. This clonotype originated in a human donor in good health, serving as a control. Input material: sorted CD4+, CD8+, or CD8+CD57+ T cells (not recorded which) from PBMCs. This chain uses TRBV11-2 with TRBJ2-3, with D tentatively TRBD2 (5 bases). DNA for the CDR3: TGTGCCAGCAGCTTACGTCGGATGCGGGCAAGCACAGATACGCAGTATTTT. Protein sequence: CASSLRRMRASTDTQYF.